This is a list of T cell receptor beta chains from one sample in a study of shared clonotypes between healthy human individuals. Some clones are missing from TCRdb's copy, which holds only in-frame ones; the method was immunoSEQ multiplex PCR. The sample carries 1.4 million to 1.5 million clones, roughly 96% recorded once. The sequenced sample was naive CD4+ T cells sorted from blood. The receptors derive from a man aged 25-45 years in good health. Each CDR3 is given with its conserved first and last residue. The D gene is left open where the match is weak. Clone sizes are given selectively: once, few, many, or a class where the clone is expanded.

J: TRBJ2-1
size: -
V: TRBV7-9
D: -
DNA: TGTGCCAGCAGCTTACTCCCGGGCCGTCACAATGAGCAGTTCTTC
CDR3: CASSLLPGRHNEQFF

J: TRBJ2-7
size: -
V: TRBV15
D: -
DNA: TGTGCCACCAGCAGAGAAGGAATGCAGTCCTACGAGCAGTACTTC
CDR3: CATSREGMQSYEQYF

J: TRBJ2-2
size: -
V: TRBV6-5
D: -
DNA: TGTGCTATCAAATCAGGGGTCGGGGAGCTGTTTTTT
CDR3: CAIKSGVGELFF

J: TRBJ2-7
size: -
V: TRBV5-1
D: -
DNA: TGCGCCAGCAGCTTGGGAAGGGGAAACGGGAGAGTTTCCTACGAGCAGTACTTC
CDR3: CASSLGRGNGRVSYEQYF

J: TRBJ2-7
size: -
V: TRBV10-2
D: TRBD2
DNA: TGCGCCAGCAGTACCTCGGGGGAGGGACGGAACGAGCAGTACTTC
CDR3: CASSTSGEGRNEQYF

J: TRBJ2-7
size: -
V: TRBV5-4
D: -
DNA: TGTGCCAGCAGCTTGGACAAGGGTGGATTCTCCTCCTACGAGCAGTACTTC
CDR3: CASSLDKGGFSSYEQYF

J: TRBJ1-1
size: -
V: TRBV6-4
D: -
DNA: TGTGCCAGCAGTGACGAGGGAGGGAGCACTGAAGCTTTCTTT
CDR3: CASSDEGGSTEAFF

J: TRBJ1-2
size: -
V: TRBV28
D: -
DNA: TGTGCCAGCAGGCTCGGGCTCTCCTATGGCTACACCTTC
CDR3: CASRLGLSYGYTF

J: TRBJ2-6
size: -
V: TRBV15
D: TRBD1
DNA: TGTGCCACCAGCAGAGATCACCACAGGGGGCGCTTAGTCCCTGGGGCCAACGTCCTGACTTTC
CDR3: CATSRDHHRGRLVPGANVLTF

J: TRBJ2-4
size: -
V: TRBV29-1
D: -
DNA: TGCAGCGTTGGGAGCAGAGGACCGGCCAAAAACATTCAGTACTTC
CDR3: CSVGSRGPAKNIQYF

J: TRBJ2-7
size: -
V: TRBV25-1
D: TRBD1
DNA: TGTGCCAGCAGTGGGACAGGGGGTAGCGAGCAGTACTTC
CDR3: CASSGTGGSEQYF

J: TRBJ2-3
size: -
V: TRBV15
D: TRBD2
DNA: TGTGCCACCAGCAGAGATGCGGGGGGTGCAGATACGCAGTATTTT
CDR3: CATSRDAGGADTQYF

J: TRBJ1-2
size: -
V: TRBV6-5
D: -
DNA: TGTGCCAGCAGTTACTCCGGGCGGGACTATGGCTACACCTTC
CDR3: CASSYSGRDYGYTF

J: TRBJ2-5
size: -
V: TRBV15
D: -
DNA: TGTGCCACCAGCAGGATCGACGGAAACCAAGAGACCCAGTACTTC
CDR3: CATSRIDGNQETQYF

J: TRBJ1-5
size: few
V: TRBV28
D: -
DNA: TGTGCCAGCAGTGGGAGGCATCTTAGCAATCAGCCCCAGCATTTT
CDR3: CASSGRHLSNQPQHF

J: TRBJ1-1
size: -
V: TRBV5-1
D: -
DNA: TGCGCCAGCAGCTTGGTTGGGGGGGCGAACACTGAAGCTTTCTTT
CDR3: CASSLVGGANTEAFF

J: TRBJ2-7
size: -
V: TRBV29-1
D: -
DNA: TGCAGCGTTGACAGGGGCAGCGACGAGCAGTACTTC
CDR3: CSVDRGSDEQYF